This paragraph reports one TCR beta chain. Those who participated ranged in age from roughly 18 to 90 years and resided in about 24 US areas. Participant-reported clinical history was the basis for cohort assignment. Original handling: Reference gene primer amplification yielded estimated nucleated cell counts. The repertoire was sequenced with immunoSEQ multiplex PCR; TCRdb's copy has only in-frame clones and lacks some. The DNA gave D and trimming, while V, J and clone size come from that table. The sample gives roughly 220,000 clones, 70% to 90% of which show up once; about 14% is in the top ten. The sample comes from a study of blood T cell repertoires in COVID-19. Study context: COVID-19 samples collected from the United States, Italy and Spain covered acute and convalescent phases.

The CDR3 length is 18 residues. Sequenced sample: PBMCs or T cells enriched from blood (not recorded which). The receptor was derived from a woman aged 50 to 60 with acute COVID-19. The V call is TRBV1, the J call TRBJ2-2; the DNA was not compared with TRBD2, the D call given in the table. TRBV1 is a pseudogene segment. CDR3 DNA sequence: TGCACCAGCAGCCAAGTTAGCGTGAGACTAGCGATCGCCGGGGAGCTGTTTTTT. Encoded protein: CTSSQVSVRLAIAGELFF.